This TCR beta chain is drawn from a study of T cell responses to AZD1222 COVID-19 vaccine. Notes on the study in general: Spike as a whole was targeted by vaccine-associated CD4 TCRs, dominant at 160-218 and 743-854.

Concerning this clone itself: Its antigen remains unidentified.

Sequenced by immunoSEQ multiplex PCR; TCRdb stores in-frame clones only, minus some. Seen here are 120,000 to 150,000 clones, around nine tenths observed once, and the top ten hold under 5.5%. The germline V gene encodes CDR1 LGHDT and CDR2 YNNKEL (reference sequence). J gave up 3 bases and V 0 bases, and 6 bases lay outside the gene matches. The CDR3 is 18 amino acids. The sequenced sample was peripheral blood, obtained on day 0 of AZD1222 vaccination. The clonotype comes from an adult in good health. The chain is built from TRBV3-1 (or the pseudogene TRBV3-2) and TRBJ2-3; 13 nucleotides match TRBD2. CDR3 DNA sequence: TGTGCCAGCAGCCAAGACAGACTAGCGGGAGGTGTTACAGATACGCAGTATTTT. As protein: CASSQDRLAGGVTDTQYF.